The 19 T cell receptor beta chains reported below all come from one sample, sequenced in a study of T cell changes during pregnancy in multiple sclerosis. Repertoires were generated with immunoSEQ multiplex PCR, while TCRdb's copy carries only in-frame clones and drops some. The top ten hold around 1.5% of the sample, which has about 68,000 clones, about nine tenths seen once. The sequencing here drew on peripheral blood, taken in the third trimester of pregnancy. The receptor set was obtained from a female donor with multiple sclerosis, enrolled in a pregnancy study.

CDR3 coding DNA: TGTGCCTGGAACCAGGGGGCTGAAGCTTTCTTT. As protein: CAWNQGAEAFF. The chain is built from TRBV30 and TRBJ1-1, with 7 positions matching TRBD1. From germline, CDR1 is GTSNPN and CDR2 SVGIG (reference sequence). The CDR3 runs 11 residues. V gave up 4 bases and J gave up 6 bases; unmatched junction bases: 2.

The chain has TRBV5-1 and TRBJ2-3; TRBD2 agrees at 11 bases. Germline loops: CDR1 SGHRS, CDR2 YFSETQ. This CDR3 spans 16 amino acids. Trimming removed 4 bases from V and 3 bases from J; junction bases left unmatched: 7. CDR3 nucleotides: TGCGCCAGCAGCCCAGGGACTAGCGGATTAACAGATACGCAGTATTTT. Translation: CASSPGTSGLTDTQYF.

This clone is a singleton in its sample. CDR3 protein: CASSSPNGELFF. The CDR3 DNA sequence: TGTGCCAGCAGTTCCCCCAACGGGGAGCTGTTTTTT. The gene calls are TRBV27 and TRBJ2-2; D is unresolved. CDR1 and CDR2 from the germline V gene are MNHEY and SMNVEV (reference sequence). The CDR3 runs 12 residues. Trimming removed 4 bases at V and 7 bases at J, with 7 bases between.

This clone was seen only once. This chain links TRBV29-1 with TRBJ2-7, with D unresolved. Germline CDR1 and CDR2: SQVTM and ANQGSEA. Trimming took 0 bases from V and 4 from J, leaving 13 bases between them. CDR3 length equals 14 residues. CDR3 coding DNA: TGCAGCGTTGAAGATGGCAGGTTCGGATACGAGCAGTACTTC. Amino acids: CSVEDGRFGYEQYF.

This clone was found a few times. The CDR3 is CASRDSNYGYTF. Here the CDR3 DNA reads TGTGCCAGCAGGGACTCCAACTATGGCTACACCTTC. The V gene is TRBV2, the J gene TRBJ1-2; D is ambiguous. Germline V lookup: CDR1 SNHLY, CDR2 FYNNEI. Trimming left V 6 bases short and J 2 bases short, with 7 bases between. This CDR3 has 12 residues.

The chain employs TRBV2 and TRBJ1-1; no firm D call. Deletions cut 7 bases from V and 2 bases from J, with 8 bases between. CDR1 and CDR2 (germline): SNHLY, FYNNEI. The CDR3 runs to 12 residues. As DNA, the CDR3 is TGTGCCAGCAAAACCAGTAACACTGAAGCTTTCTTT. Amino acid sequence: CASKTSNTEAFF. Together with reference TRBV2 and TRBJ1-1, the CDR3 gives the full variable domain: EPEVTQTPSHQVTQMGQEVILRCVPISNHLYFYWYRQILGQKVEFLVSFYNNEISEKSEIFDDQFSVERPDGSNFTLKIRSTKLEDSAMYFCASKTSNTEAFFGQGTRLTVV.

Only a few counts were recorded for this clone. This chain connects TRBV10-3 to TRBJ2-7, with 10 bases matching TRBD2. The CDR3 has 13 amino acids. V gave up 10 bases and J gave up 4 bases; unmatched junction bases: 7. Germline-derived CDR1 and CDR2 are ENHRY and SYGVKD. The CDR3 sequence is CATSLAGVYEQYF. The CDR3 DNA reads TGTGCCACCTCCCTAGCGGGGGTGTACGAGCAGTACTTC.

This clone was seen a handful of times. V is TRBV7-9 and J is TRBJ1-5; 11 bases agree with TRBD1. Looked up from germline, CDR1 is SEHNR and CDR2 is FQNEAQ (reference sequence). V shed 6 bases and J 7 bases; nucleotides not matched to a gene: 11. This CDR3 spans 16 amino acids. The CDR3 DNA is TGTGCCAGCAGTAGGGGACAGGGGGAGTTTGGACAGCCCCAGCATTTT. It translates to CASSRGQGEFGQPQHF. The whole variable domain, filled in from reference TRBV7-9 and TRBJ1-5, reads DTGVSQNPRHKITKRGQNVTFRCDPISEHNRLYWYRQTLGQGPEFLTYFQNEAQLEKSRLLSDRFSAERPKGSFSTLEIQRTEQGDSAMYLCASSRGQGEFGQPQHFGDGTRLSIL.

This clone appeared once. The genes are TRBV7-8 and TRBJ2-5; 8 bases line up with TRBD2. Germline CDR1 SGHVS, CDR2 FQNEAQ. CDR3 size: 20 residues. V was pared by 4 bases and J by 4 bases, with 23 bases of the junction left unmatched. The CDR3 sequence is CASSSVRLAGSTLGGETQYF. The CDR3 nucleotides read TGTGCCAGCAGCTCCGTACGATTAGCGGGATCTACTCTGGGAGGAGAGACCCAGTACTTC.

This clone showed up just once. This rearrangement joins TRBV9 to TRBJ2-5; D might be TRBD2 (6 bases). This CDR3 is 16 amino acids long. Germline CDR1 SGDLS, CDR2 YYNGEE. The ends were cut back, 0 bases at V and 1 base at J, with 13 bases in the middle. CDR3 amino acids: CASSVAGGASQETQYF. The CDR3 DNA sequence: TGTGCCAGCAGCGTAGCGGGCGGGGCGTCCCAAGAGACCCAGTACTTC.

This clone has only a few counts. The rearrangement links TRBV25-1 to TRBJ1-2; no clear D gene. V was pared by 4 bases and J by 7 bases, with 13 bases between. The CDR3 sequence is 13 residues long. Germline CDR1 is MGHDK and CDR2 is SYGVNS. The CDR3 protein is CASSGPRHLGYTF. The CDR3, as DNA: TGTGCCAGCAGTGGGCCACGACATCTTGGCTACACCTTC.

J is TRBJ1-2 and V is TRBV10-3; 7 nucleotides match TRBD1. The CDR3 has 17 amino acids. The ends lost 3 bases at V and 2 bases at J; junction bases unmatched: 12. Germline CDR1 and CDR2: ENHRY and SYGVKD. The CDR3 is CAISDLETGKSNYGYTF. In DNA form, the CDR3 reads TGTGCCATCAGTGATTTAGAGACAGGGAAGTCGAACTATGGCTACACCTTC.

V and J are TRBV7-9 and TRBJ2-3; D call uncertain. Trimming left V 3 bases short and J 2 bases short, with 18 bases between. The CDR3 loop spans 17 amino acids. Per germline, CDR1 SEHNR and CDR2 FQNEAQ (reference sequence). CDR3: CASSFPSIPSITDTQYF. DNA for the CDR3: TGTGCCAGCAGCTTCCCGAGTATACCCTCCATCACAGATACGCAGTATTTT. Full variable domain (outside the CDR3, taken from reference TRBV7-9 and TRBJ2-3): DTGVSQNPRHKITKRGQNVTFRCDPISEHNRLYWYRQTLGQGPEFLTYFQNEAQLEKSRLLSDRFSAERPKGSFSTLEIQRTEQGDSAMYLCASSFPSIPSITDTQYFGPGTRLTVL.

This sequence joins TRBV10-3 and TRBJ1-4, with D possibly matching TRBD1 (6 bases). Germline assignment: CDR1 ENHRY and CDR2 SYGVKD. CDR3 size: 15 residues. Trimming stripped 5 bases from V and 6 bases from J, with 16 bases between. CDR3 sequence reads: CAISRGAGADEKLFF. In DNA form, the CDR3 reads TGTGCCATCAGTCGGGGGGCAGGGGCGGATGAAAAACTGTTTTTT.

The rearrangement links TRBV30 to TRBJ1-2, with D maybe TRBD1 (6 bases). Germline V gene data show CDR1 as GTSNPN and CDR2 as SVGIG (reference sequence). The length of the CDR3 is 13 residues. V was shortened by 6 bases and J by 1 base, with 12 bases between the two germline ends. The CDR3 loop is CACDRLYNYGYTF. The CDR3 nucleotides read TGTGCCTGTGACAGGCTGTATAACTATGGCTACACCTTC.

The V gene is TRBV7-3, the J gene TRBJ2-5, with TRBD1 matching over 7 bases. Gene TRBJ2-7 matches the end of the DNA better, so the J call may be wrong. Germline CDR1 and CDR2: SGHTA and FQGTGA. The CDR3 is 14 residues long. The CDR3, as DNA: TGTGCCAGCAGCTTAAAGGGGGCCCCCTACGAGCAGTACTTC. It codes for CASSLKGAPYEQYF.

This clone was observed a single time. This chain uses TRBV2 with TRBJ1-5; the D is unclear. The germline gives CDR1 SNHLY, CDR2 FYNNEI. This CDR3 is built from 17 residues. V was shortened by 7 bases and J by 1 base, with 20 bases between the two germline ends. The CDR3 nucleotides read TGTGCCAGCACCCCGGAGGGAGGAACCGCGAGCAATCAGCCCCAGCATTTT. It codes for CASTPEGGTASNQPQHF.

The chain couples TRBV19 to TRBJ2-1; 8 bases map to TRBD2. Germline CDR1 is LNHDA and CDR2 is SQIVND (reference sequence). The CDR3 runs to 18 residues. After removal of 3 bases from V and 6 bases from J, the junction contained 16 bases not matched to a gene. This CDR3 is CASSIPHVAREAINEQFF. The CDR3 DNA reads TGTGCCAGTAGTATCCCCCACGTGGCGCGGGAGGCGATCAATGAGCAGTTCTTC. The entire variable domain, with the rest obtained from reference TRBV19 and TRBJ2-1, is as follows: DGGITQSPKYLFRKEGQNVTLSCEQNLNHDAMYWYRQDPGQGLRLIYYSQIVNDFQKGDIAEGYSVSREKKESFPLTVTSAQKNPTAFYLCASSIPHVAREAINEQFFGPGTRLTVL.

CDR3 amino acids: CASSSRANQPQHF. CDR3 DNA: TGTGCCAGCAGCTCCAGGGCCAATCAGCCCCAGCATTTT. V and J are TRBV7-2 and TRBJ1-5; the D gene is possibly TRBD1 (5 bases). CDR1 and CDR2 from the germline V gene are SGHTA and FQGNSA. Trimming removed 4 bases from V and 3 bases from J, with 7 bases in between. The CDR3 spans 13 residues. The full variable domain, completed using reference TRBV7-2 and TRBJ1-5, is GAGVSQSPSNKVTEKGKDVELRCDPISGHTALYWYRQSLGQGLEFLIYFQGNSAPDKSGLPSDRFSAERTGGSVSTLTIQRTQQEDSAVYLCASSSRANQPQHFGDGTRLSIL.